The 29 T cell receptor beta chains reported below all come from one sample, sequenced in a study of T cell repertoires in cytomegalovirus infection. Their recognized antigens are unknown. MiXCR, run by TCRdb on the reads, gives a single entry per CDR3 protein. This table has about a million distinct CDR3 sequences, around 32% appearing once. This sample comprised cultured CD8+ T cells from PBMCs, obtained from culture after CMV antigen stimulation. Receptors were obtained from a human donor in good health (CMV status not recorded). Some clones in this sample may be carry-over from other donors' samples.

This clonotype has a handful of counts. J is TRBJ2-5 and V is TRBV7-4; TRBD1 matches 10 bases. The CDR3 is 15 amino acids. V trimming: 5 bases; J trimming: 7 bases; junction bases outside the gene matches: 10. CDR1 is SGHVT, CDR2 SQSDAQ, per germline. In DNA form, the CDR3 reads TGTGCCAGCAGCCCCGGACAGGGGGGTTCGGGGACCCAGTACTTC. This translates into CASSPGQGGSGTQYF.

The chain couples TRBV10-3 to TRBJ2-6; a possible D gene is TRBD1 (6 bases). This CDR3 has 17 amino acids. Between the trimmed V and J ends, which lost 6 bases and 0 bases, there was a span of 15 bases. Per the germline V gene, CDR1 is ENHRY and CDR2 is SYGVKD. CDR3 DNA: TGTGCCATCAGCTTTAGGGACACCAACTCTGGGGCCAACGTCCTGACTTTC. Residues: CAISFRDTNSGANVLTF.

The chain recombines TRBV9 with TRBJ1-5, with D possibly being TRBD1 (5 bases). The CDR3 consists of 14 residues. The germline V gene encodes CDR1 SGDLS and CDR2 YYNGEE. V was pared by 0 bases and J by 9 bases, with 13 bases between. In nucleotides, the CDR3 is TGTGCCAGCAGCGTAGGGTCAGGGCTTAGGCCCCAGCATTTT. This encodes CASSVGSGLRPQHF.

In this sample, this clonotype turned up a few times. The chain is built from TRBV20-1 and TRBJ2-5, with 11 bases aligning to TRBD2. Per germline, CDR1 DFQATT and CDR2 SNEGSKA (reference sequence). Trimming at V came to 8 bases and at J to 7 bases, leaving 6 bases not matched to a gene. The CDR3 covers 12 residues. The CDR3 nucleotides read TGCAGTCCCCTAGCGGGGGGAGGGACCCAGTACTTC. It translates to CSPLAGGGTQYF.

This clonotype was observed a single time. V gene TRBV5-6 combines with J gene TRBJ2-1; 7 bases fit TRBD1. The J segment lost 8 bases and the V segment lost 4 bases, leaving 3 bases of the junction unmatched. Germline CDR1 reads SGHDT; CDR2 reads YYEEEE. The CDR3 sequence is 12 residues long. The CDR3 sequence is CASSGTGDEQFF. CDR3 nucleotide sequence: TGTGCCAGCAGCGGTACAGGGGATGAGCAGTTCTTC.

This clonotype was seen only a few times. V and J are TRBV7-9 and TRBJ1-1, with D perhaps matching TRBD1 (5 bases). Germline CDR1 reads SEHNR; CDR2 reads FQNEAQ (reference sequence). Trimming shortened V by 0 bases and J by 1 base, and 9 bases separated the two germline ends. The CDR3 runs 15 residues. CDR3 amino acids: CASSLAGVENTEAFF. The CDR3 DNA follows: TGTGCCAGCAGCTTAGCAGGGGTTGAGAACACTGAAGCTTTCTTT.

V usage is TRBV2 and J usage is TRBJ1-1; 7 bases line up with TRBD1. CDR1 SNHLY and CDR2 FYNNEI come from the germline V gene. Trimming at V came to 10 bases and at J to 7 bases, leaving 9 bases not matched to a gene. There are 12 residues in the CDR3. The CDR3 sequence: CAKPGQRDEAFF. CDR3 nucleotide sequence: TGTGCCAAACCGGGACAGCGAGATGAAGCTTTCTTT.

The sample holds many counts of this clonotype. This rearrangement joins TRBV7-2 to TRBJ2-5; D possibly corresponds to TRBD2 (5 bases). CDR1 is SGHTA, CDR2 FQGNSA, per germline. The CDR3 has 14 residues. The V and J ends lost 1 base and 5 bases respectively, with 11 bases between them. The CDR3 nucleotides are TGTGCCAGCAGCTTAGGCGGGTTTGTGGAGACCCAGTACTTC. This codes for CASSLGGFVETQYF.

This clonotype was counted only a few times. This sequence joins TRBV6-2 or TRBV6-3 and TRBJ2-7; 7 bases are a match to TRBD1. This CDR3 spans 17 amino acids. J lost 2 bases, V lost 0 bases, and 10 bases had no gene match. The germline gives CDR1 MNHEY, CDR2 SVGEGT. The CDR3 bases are TGTGCCAGCAGTTACTCGGGGGTAGGGGGCGACCCCTACGAGCAGTACGTC. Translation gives CASSYSGVGGDPYEQYV.

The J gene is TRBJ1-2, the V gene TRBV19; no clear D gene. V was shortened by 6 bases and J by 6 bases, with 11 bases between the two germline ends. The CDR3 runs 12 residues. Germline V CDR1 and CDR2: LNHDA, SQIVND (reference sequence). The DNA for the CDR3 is TGTGCCAGTAGGCGGGGTCGAGATGGCTACACCTTC. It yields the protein CASRRGRDGYTF.

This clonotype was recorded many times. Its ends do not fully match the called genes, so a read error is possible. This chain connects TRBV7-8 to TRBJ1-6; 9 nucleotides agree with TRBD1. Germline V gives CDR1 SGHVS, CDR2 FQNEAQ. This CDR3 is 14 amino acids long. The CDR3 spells CASSATGGGSTLHF. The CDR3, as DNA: TGTGCCAGCAGCGCGACAGGGGGGGGTTCAACCCTCCACTTT.

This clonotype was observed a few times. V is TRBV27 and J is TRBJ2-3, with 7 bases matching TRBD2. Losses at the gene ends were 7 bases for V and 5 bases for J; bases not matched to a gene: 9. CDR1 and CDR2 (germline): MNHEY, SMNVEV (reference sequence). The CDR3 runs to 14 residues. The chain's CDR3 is CASTGGAFGDTQYF. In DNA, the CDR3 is TGTGCCAGCACGGGGGGTGCATTCGGAGATACGCAGTATTTT.

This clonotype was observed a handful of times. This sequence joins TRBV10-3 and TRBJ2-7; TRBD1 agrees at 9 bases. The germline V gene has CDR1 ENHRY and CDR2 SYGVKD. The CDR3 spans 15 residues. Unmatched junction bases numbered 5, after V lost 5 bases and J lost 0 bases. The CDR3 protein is CAISRGDRDSYEQYV. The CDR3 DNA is TGTGCCATCAGTCGGGGGGACAGGGACTCCTACGAGCAGTACGTC.

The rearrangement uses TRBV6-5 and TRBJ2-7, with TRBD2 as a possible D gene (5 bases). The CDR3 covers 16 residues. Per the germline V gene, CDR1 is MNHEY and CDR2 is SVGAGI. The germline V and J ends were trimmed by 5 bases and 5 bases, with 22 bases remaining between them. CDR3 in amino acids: CASSPTDLAFYHEQYF. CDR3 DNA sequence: TGTGCCAGCAGTCCGACCGATCTAGCCTTCTACCACGAGCAGTACTTC.

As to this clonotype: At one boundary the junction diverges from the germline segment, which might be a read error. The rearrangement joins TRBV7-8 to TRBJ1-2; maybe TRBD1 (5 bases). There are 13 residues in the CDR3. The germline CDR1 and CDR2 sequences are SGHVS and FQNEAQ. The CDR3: CTSSLGGGTDYTF. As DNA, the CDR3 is TGTACCAGCAGCTTAGGCGGAGGGACGGACTACACCTTC.

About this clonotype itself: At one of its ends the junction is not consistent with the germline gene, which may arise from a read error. CDR3 protein: CASSQEEVSVYGYTF. CDR3 DNA sequence: TGTGCCAGCAGCCAAGAGGAGGTGTCCGTTTATGGCTACACCTTC. The V call is TRBV4-1, the J call TRBJ1-2, with D unclear. The CDR3 extends over 15 amino acids. Per the germline V gene, CDR1 is MGHRA and CDR2 is YSYEKL.

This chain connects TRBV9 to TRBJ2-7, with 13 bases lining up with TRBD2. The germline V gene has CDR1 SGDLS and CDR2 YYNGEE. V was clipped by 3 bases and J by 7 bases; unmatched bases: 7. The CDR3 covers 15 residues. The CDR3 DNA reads TGTGCCAGCAGCGCTACTAGCGGGGGGGCGAGGGAGCAGTACTTC. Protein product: CASSATSGGAREQYF.

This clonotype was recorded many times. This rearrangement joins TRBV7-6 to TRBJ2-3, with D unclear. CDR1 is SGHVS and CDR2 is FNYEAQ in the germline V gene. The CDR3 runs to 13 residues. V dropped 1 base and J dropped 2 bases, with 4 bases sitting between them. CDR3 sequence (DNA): TGTGCCAGCAGCTTAGTGTCCACAGATACGCAGTATTTT. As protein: CASSLVSTDTQYF.

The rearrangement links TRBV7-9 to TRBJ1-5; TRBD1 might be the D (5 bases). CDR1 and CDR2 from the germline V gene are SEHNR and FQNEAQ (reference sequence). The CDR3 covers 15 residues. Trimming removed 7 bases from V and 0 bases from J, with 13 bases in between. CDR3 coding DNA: TGTGCCAGCAACAAACAAGGGGATAGCAATCAGCCCCAGCATTTT. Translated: CASNKQGDSNQPQHF.

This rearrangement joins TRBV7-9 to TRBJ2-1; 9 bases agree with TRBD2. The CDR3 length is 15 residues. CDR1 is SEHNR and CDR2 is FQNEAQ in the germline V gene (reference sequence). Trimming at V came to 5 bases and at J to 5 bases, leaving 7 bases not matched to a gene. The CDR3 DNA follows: TGTGCCAGCAGCGACCCGGGACTAGCTGACAATGAGCAGTTCTTC. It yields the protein CASSDPGLADNEQFF. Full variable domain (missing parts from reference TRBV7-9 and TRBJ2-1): DTGVSQNPRHKITKRGQNVTFRCDPISEHNRLYWYRQTLGQGPEFLTYFQNEAQLEKSRLLSDRFSAERPKGSFSTLEIQRTEQGDSAMYLCASSDPGLADNEQFFGPGTRLTVL.

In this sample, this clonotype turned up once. Written as DNA, the CDR3 is TGTGCCAGCAGCTTAGACCTGGGACAGGGGCCCTCGGGTACGCAGTATTTT. The encoded protein is CASSLDLGQGPSGTQYF. The chain uses TRBV7-2 and TRBJ2-3, with TRBD1 matching 10 bases. CDR3 size: 17 residues. Looked up from germline, CDR1 is SGHTA and CDR2 is FQGNSA. The J segment lost 8 bases and the V segment lost 1 base, leaving 12 bases of the junction unmatched.

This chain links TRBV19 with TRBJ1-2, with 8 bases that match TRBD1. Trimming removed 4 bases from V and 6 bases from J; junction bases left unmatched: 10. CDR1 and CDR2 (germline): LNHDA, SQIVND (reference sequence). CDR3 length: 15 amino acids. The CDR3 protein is CASSTLTTGGDGYTF. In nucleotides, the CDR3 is TGTGCCAGTAGTACCCTAACCACAGGGGGTGATGGCTACACCTTC.

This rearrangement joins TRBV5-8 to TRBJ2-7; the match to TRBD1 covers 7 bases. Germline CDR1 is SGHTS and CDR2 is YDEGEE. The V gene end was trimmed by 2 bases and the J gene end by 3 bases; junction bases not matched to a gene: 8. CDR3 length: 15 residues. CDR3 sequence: CASSFEQGIFYEQYV. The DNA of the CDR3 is TGTGCCAGCAGCTTCGAACAGGGGATCTTCTACGAGCAGTACGTC.

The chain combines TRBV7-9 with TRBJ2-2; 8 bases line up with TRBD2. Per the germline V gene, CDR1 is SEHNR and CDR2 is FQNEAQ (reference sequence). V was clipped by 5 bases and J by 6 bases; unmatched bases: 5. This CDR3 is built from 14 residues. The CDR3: CASSPRTSPGELFF. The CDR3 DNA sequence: TGTGCCAGCAGCCCAAGGACTAGCCCCGGGGAGCTGTTTTTT.

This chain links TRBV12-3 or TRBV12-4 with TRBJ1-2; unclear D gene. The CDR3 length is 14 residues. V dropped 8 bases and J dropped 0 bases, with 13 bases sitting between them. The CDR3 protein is CASLGPSSNYGYTF. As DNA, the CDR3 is TGTGCCAGCCTAGGGCCTTCTTCTAACTATGGCTACACCTTC.

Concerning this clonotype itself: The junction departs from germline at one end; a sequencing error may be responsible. CDR3 in amino acids: CASSLAGTGNTVYF. In DNA, the CDR3 is TGTGCCAGCAGCTTAGCTGGTACTGGAAACACCGTATATTTT. The chain has TRBV7-2 and TRBJ1-3; no reliable D call. This CDR3 is 14 amino acids long. Germline CDR1 and CDR2: SGHTA and FQGNSA.

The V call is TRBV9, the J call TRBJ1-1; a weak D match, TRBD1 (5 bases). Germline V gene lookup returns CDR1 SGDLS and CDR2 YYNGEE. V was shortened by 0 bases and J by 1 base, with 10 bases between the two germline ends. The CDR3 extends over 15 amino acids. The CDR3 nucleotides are TGTGCCAGCAGCGTAGGGGGGGACCGGAACACTGAAGCTTTCTTT. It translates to CASSVGGDRNTEAFF.

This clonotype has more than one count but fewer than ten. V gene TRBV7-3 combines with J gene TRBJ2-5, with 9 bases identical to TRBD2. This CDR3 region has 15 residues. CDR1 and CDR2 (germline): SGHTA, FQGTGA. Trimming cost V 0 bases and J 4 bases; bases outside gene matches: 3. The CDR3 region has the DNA TGTGCCAGCAGCTTAACAGGAGCGGGGGGAGAGACCCAGTACTTC. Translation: CASSLTGAGGETQYF.

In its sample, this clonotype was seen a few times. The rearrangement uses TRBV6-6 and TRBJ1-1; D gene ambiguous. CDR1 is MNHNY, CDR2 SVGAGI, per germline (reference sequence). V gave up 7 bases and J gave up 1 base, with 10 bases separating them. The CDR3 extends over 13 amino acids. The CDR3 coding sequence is TGTGCCAGCAACGTGACCCCGAACACTGAAGCTTTCTTT. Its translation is CASNVTPNTEAFF.